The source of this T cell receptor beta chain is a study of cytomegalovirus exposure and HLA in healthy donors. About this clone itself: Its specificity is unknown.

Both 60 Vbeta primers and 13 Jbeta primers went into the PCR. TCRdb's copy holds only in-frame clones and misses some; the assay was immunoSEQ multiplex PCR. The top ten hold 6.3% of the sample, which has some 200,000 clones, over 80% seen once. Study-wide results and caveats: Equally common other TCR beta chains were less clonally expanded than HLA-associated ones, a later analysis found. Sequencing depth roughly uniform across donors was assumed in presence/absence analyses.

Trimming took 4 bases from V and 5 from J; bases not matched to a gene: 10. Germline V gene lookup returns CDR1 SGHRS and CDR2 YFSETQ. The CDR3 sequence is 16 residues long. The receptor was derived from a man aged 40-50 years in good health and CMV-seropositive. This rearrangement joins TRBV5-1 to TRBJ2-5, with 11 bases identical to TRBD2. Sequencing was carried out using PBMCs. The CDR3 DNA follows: TGCGCCAGCAGCGGGAATAGCGGGGGGGCCGAGGAGACCCAGTACTTC. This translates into CASSGNSGGAEETQYF.